These 8 T cell receptor beta chains came from one sample sequenced in a study of blood T cell repertoires in COVID-19. Repertoires were generated with immunoSEQ multiplex PCR, while TCRdb's copy carries only in-frame clones and drops some. In the table there are approximately 310,000 clones, more than 75% of which are singletons. The specimen sequenced was peripheral blood. The receptors stem from a woman aged 45-60 years who had recovered from COVID-19.

The chain carries TRBV6-5 and TRBJ1-2; a weak D match, TRBD1 (5 bases). This CDR3 is built from 13 residues. Germline CDR1 and CDR2: MNHEY and SVGAGI. V gave up 5 bases and J gave up 3 bases, with 10 bases separating them. In nucleotides, the CDR3 is TGTGCCAGCAGTCGGACAACGGACTATGGCTACACCTTC. This gives the protein CASSRTTDYGYTF.

This chain uses TRBV7-2 with TRBJ2-7; TRBD2 matches 12 bases. The CDR3 spans 15 residues. The J segment lost 6 bases and the V segment lost 4 bases, leaving 7 bases of the junction unmatched. CDR1 SGHTA and CDR2 FQGNSA come from the germline V gene. CDR3 nucleotide sequence: TGTGCCAGCAGCTCACCGTCTAGCGGGAGGGTCGAGCAGTACTTC. Encoded protein: CASSSPSSGRVEQYF.

The chain couples TRBV7-2 to TRBJ1-6; 9 positions agree with TRBD1. This CDR3 is built from 15 residues. J lost 10 bases, V lost 1 base, and 5 bases had no gene match. Germline values: CDR1 SGHTA, CDR2 FQGNSA. The CDR3 sequence: CASSLGQGDVSPLHF. DNA for the CDR3: TGTGCCAGCAGCTTAGGACAGGGGGACGTCTCACCCCTCCACTTT. The variable domain in full, completed from reference TRBV7-2 and TRBJ1-6, reads GAGVSQSPSNKVTEKGKDVELRCDPISGHTALYWYRQSLGQGLEFLIYFQGNSAPDKSGLPSDRFSAERTGGSVSTLTIQRTQQEDSAVYLCASSLGQGDVSPLHFGNGTRLTVT.

The chain links TRBV28 to TRBJ2-5, with a possible D match to TRBD2 (5 bases). There are 11 residues in the CDR3. Trimming left V 6 bases short and J 5 bases short, with 7 bases between. In germline, CDR1 is MDHEN, CDR2 SYDVKM. DNA of the CDR3: TGTGCCAGCAGGGGCGGGGAGACCCAGTACTTC. Translated: CASRGGETQYF. The full variable domain, completed using reference TRBV28 and TRBJ2-5, is DVKVTQSSRYLVKRTGEKVFLECVQDMDHENMFWYRQDPGLGLRLIYFSYDVKMKEKGDIPEGYSVSREKKERFSLILESASTNQTSMYLCASRGGETQYFGPGTRLLVL.

The gene calls are TRBV30 and TRBJ1-6; D perhaps matches TRBD1 (6 bases). Trimming left V 0 bases short and J 5 bases short, with 14 bases between. The CDR3 loop spans 16 amino acids. The germline V gene encodes CDR1 GTSNPN and CDR2 SVGIG (reference sequence). This CDR3 reads CAWSVFGGADNSPLHF. CDR3 DNA sequence: TGTGCCTGGAGTGTATTTGGGGGCGCAGATAATTCACCCCTCCACTTT.

The J gene is TRBJ2-5, the V gene TRBV28; 7 bases map to TRBD2. Unmatched junction bases numbered 5, after V lost 7 bases and J lost 3 bases. The CDR3 is 13 amino acids. Per germline, CDR1 MDHEN and CDR2 SYDVKM. The CDR3 nucleotides are TGTGCCAGCAATGAGGCGGGGGAAGAGACCCAGTACTTC. This sequence encodes CASNEAGEETQYF. Looking up the rest from reference TRBV28 and TRBJ2-5 gives the full variable domain: DVKVTQSSRYLVKRTGEKVFLECVQDMDHENMFWYRQDPGLGLRLIYFSYDVKMKEKGDIPEGYSVSREKKERFSLILESASTNQTSMYLCASNEAGEETQYFGPGTRLLVL.

The V gene is TRBV5-6, the J gene TRBJ2-3; D possibly corresponds to TRBD1 (6 bases). The CDR3 is 15 amino acids. The germline CDR1 and CDR2 sequences are SGHDT and YYEEEE. Trimming took 4 bases from V and 0 from J, leaving 12 bases between them. The CDR3 is CASSHDRTSTDTQYF. The CDR3, as DNA: TGTGCCAGCAGCCACGACAGGACTAGCACAGATACGCAGTATTTT.

V is TRBV29-1 and J is TRBJ1-2; D possibly corresponds to TRBD1 (5 bases). V lost 4 bases, J lost 10 bases, and 16 bases lay in between. The CDR3 has 12 residues. Germline CDR1 SQVTM, CDR2 ANQGSEA. Here the CDR3 DNA reads TGCAGCGTTGTCGACAGCCGAGGTGACTACACCTTC. Its translation is CSVVDSRGDYTF.